This T cell receptor (beta chain) emerged from a study of CD8 T cells in Susac syndrome. On the study more broadly: The sequenced Susac syndrome patients included 5 or 6 who had clinically active disease and under ten who were in remission. Study outcomes and limitations: Clonal expansion of Susac CD8+ cells peaked in TEMRA cells, and it also peaked in active patients. The number of individuals included in the study's TCR sequencing and HLA analysis was acknowledged as relatively small.

An input of roughly 0.45 to 1 ug of RNA was subjected to reverse transcription using random hexamers. MiXCR, run by TCRdb on the immunoSEQ multiplex PCR reads, gives a single entry per CDR3 protein. The sample contains approximately 94,000 distinct CDR3 sequences, 95% of which appear only once. As for this clonotype: Its antigen remains unknown.

V lost 5 bases to trimming and J lost 5 bases, with 9 bases between them. The CDR3 length is 12 residues. Germline V gives CDR1 LGHDT, CDR2 YNNKEL (reference sequence). The chain carries TRBV3-1 and TRBJ2-5; D is unresolved. Input material: CD8+ T cells from PBMCs. This sequence originates from a human donor with Susac syndrome. The DNA of the CDR3 is TGTGCCAGCAGCGACCTCCTGGAGACCCAGTACTTC. The encoded protein is CASSDLLETQYF.